These 3 T cell receptor beta chains came from one sample sequenced in a study of T cell responses to AZD1222 COVID-19 vaccine. This table comes from immunoSEQ multiplex PCR, and its TCRdb copy is limited to in-frame clones, with some not included. The profile shows 55,000 to 65,000 clones, approximately 80% of them singletons. Sequenced here: peripheral blood, sampled 28 days after the second AZD1222 dose. All receptors derive from an adult who received the AZD1222 COVID-19 vaccine.

This clone was counted a single time. The V gene is TRBV24-1, the J gene TRBJ2-7; D unclear. V was shortened by 4 bases and J by 3 bases, with 9 bases between the two germline ends. This CDR3 is 13 amino acids long. Germline assignment: CDR1 KGHDR and CDR2 SFDVKD. CDR3 in amino acids: CATSDQEGYEQYF. The CDR3 DNA reads as TGTGCCACCAGTGACCAGGAAGGCTACGAGCAGTACTTC.

V gene TRBV18 combines with J gene TRBJ1-1; D is unresolved. CDR3 length equals 17 residues. Germline V CDR1 and CDR2: KGHSH, LQKENI. Trimming shortened V by 3 bases and J by 4 bases, and 21 bases separated the two germline ends. As DNA, the CDR3 is TGTGCCAGCTCACCTTCAATAGAGGACGCCCGTACCACTGAAGCTTTCTTT. This codes for CASSPSIEDARTTEAFF.

This rearrangement joins TRBV9 to TRBJ2-1; 11 bases map to TRBD2. CDR3 length equals 16 residues. Germline V lookup: CDR1 SGDLS, CDR2 YYNGEE. The V and J ends lost 3 bases and 6 bases, in that order; junction bases with no gene match: 8. The CDR3 DNA reads as TGTGCCAGCAGCGCCCCCGGGACTAGCGGTTCCAATGAGCAGTTCTTC. Translating gives CASSAPGTSGSNEQFF.